This T cell receptor beta chain derives from a study of blood T cell repertoires in COVID-19. Study-level background: Collection of acute and convalescent COVID-19 samples took place in the United States, Italy and Spain. The analysed material was cDNA or gDNA that came from T cells, B-cell-depleted T cells, or PBMCs.

CDR3 length: 16 residues. Germline V gene lookup returns CDR1 SGDLS and CDR2 YYNGEE. V dropped 4 bases and J dropped 0; count of bases not matched to a gene: 7. Original processing methods: By means of reference gene primer amplification, nucleated cell counts were estimated. Profiled with immunoSEQ multiplex PCR; TCRdb holds only in-frame clones, not every one. For V, J and clone size, that table is used; D and trimming come from the DNA. The sample consists of 250,000 or so clones, more than 70% of them appearing once. This chain connects TRBV9 to TRBJ2-1; 7 bases match TRBD2. The sequence was obtained from a woman in her sixties or seventies with acute or convalescent COVID-19. Sequences were obtained from peripheral blood. The CDR3 DNA follows: TGTGCCAGCAGCACCTTAGCGGGTAGCTCCTACAATGAGCAGTTCTTC. This translates into CASSTLAGSSYNEQFF.